This TCR beta chain derives from a study of CD8 T cells in Susac syndrome. Germline V gene data show CDR1 as SEHNR and CDR2 as FQNEAQ (reference sequence). The CDR3 is 15 residues long. The J segment lost 7 bases and the V segment lost 5 bases, leaving 9 bases of the junction unmatched. Random hexamers were used to reverse transcribe an amount of roughly 0.45 to 1 ug RNA. TCRdb redid the calling of the immunoSEQ multiplex PCR reads with MiXCR, one entry per CDR3 protein. The profile shows roughly 130,000 distinct CDR3 sequences, about 95% of them singletons. Sequencing was performed on CD4+ T cells from PBMCs. The TCR comes from a human donor in good health. This chain uses TRBV7-9 with TRBJ2-2; 8 positions agree with TRBD1. The CDR3 DNA follows: TGTGCCAGCAGCCCGACAGGGGACCCTAACGGGGAGCTGTTTTTT. This translates into CASSPTGDPNGELFF.